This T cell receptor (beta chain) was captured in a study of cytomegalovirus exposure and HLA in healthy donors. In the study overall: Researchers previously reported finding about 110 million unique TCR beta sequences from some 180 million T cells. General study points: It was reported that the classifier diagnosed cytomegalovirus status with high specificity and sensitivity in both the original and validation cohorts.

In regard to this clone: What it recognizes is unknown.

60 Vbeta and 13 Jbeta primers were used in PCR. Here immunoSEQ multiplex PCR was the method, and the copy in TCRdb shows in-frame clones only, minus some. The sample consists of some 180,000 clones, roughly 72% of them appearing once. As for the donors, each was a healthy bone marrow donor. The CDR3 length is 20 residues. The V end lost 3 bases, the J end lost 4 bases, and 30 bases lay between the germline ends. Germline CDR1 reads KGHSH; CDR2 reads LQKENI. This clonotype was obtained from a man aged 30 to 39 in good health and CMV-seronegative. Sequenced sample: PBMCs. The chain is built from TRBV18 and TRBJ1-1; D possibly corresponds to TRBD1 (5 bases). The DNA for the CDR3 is TGTGCCAGCTCACCTACAGGACTAAAGGGACGGAGGGCGGTGGGCACTGAAGCTTTCTTT. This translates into CASSPTGLKGRRAVGTEAFF.